The T cell receptor beta chain described here comes from a study of T cell responses to AZD1222 COVID-19 vaccine. V dropped 4 bases and J dropped 6 bases, with 9 bases sitting between them. The CDR3 totals 11 residues. CDR1 is SQVTM, CDR2 ANQGSEA, per germline. Some clones are missing from TCRdb's copy, which holds only in-frame ones; the method was immunoSEQ multiplex PCR. The sample lists about 120,000 clones; 80% to 90% were seen once. Sample: peripheral blood, taken on day 0 of AZD1222 vaccination. The clonotype comes from an adult in good health. The V and J genes are TRBV29-1 and TRBJ1-1; possible D gene TRBD1, 6 bases. CDR3 region: CSVAWGPEAFF. The DNA for the CDR3 is TGCAGCGTTGCTTGGGGGCCTGAAGCTTTCTTT.